This TCR beta chain is drawn from a study of blood T cell repertoires in COVID-19. Whole-study context: COVID-19 samples from acute and convalescent phases originated in the United States, Italy and Spain. PBMCs, B-cell-depleted T cells, or T cells were the source of the cDNA or gDNA that made up the material.

This clone occurred a few times. This sample also contains other DNA sequences that code for the same CDR3. After removal of 3 bases from V and 0 bases from J, the junction contained 3 bases not matched to a gene. The CDR3 length is 17 residues. CDR1 KGHSH and CDR2 LQKENI come from the germline V gene. Authors' data handling: Reference gene primer amplification gave estimated nucleated cell counts. Sequenced by immunoSEQ multiplex PCR; TCRdb stores in-frame clones only, minus some. That table supplies the V and J calls and clone size; D and trimming were determined from the DNA. The sample yields roughly 120,000 clones, around 80% seen once.

This receptor was taken from a woman of 80 years or more with active or convalescent COVID-19. This sequence joins TRBV18 and TRBJ2-3; 13 nucleotides align to TRBD2. Specimen: peripheral blood. The CDR3 sequence is CASSPPGLAGSTDTQYF. The DNA for the CDR3 is TGTGCCAGCTCACCCCCGGGACTAGCGGGAAGCACAGATACGCAGTATTTT.